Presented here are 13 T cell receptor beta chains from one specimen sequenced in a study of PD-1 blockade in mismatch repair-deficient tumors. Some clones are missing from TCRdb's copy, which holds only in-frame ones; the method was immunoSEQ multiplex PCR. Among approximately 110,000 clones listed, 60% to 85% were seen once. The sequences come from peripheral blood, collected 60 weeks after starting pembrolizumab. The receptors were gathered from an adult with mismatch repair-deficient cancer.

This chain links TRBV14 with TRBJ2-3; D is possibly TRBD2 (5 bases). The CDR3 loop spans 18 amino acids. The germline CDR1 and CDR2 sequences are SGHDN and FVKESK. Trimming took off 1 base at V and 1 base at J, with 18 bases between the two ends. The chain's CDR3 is CASSQVERVRAGTDTQYF. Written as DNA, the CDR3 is TGTGCCAGCAGCCAAGTAGAGCGTGTGAGGGCGGGCACAGATACGCAGTATTTT.

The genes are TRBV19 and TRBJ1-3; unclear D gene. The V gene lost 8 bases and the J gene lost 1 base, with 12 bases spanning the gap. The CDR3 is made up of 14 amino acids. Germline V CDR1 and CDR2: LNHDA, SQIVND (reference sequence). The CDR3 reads CASVRYGSGNTIYF. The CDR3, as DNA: TGTGCCAGTGTTAGGTATGGATCTGGAAACACCATATATTTT.

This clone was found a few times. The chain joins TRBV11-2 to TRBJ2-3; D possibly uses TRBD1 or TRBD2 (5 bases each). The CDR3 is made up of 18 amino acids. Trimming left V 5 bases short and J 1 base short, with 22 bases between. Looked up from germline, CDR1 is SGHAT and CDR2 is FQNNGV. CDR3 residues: CASSLPPLGTVGTDTQYF. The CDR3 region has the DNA TGTGCCAGCAGCCTTCCCCCTTTGGGGACCGTGGGCACAGATACGCAGTATTTT.

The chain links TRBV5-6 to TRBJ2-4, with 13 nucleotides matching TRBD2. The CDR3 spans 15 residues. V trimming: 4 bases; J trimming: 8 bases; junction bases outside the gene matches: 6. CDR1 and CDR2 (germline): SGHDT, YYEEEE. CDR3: CASSLGLAGIYIQYF. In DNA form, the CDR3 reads TGTGCCAGCAGCCTGGGACTAGCGGGAATCTACATTCAGTACTTC.

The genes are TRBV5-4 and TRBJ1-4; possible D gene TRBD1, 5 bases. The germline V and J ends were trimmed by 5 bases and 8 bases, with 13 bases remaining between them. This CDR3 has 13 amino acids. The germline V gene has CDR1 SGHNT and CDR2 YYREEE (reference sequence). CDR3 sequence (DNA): TGTGCCAGCAGTTCCCGGGGCGTAGAAAAACTGTTTTTT. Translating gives CASSSRGVEKLFF.

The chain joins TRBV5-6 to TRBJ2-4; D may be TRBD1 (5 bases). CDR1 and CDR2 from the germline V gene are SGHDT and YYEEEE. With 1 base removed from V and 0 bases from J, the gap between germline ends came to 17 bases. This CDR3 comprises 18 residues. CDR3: CASSLRDSYDLAKNIQYF. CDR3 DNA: TGTGCCAGCAGCTTGCGAGACAGCTATGACCTAGCCAAAAACATTCAGTACTTC.

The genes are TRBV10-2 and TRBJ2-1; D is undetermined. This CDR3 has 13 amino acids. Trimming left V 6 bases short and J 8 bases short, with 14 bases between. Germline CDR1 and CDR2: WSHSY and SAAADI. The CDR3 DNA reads TGCGCCAGCAGGCATTACTCGAACGATGAGCAGTTCTTC. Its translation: CASRHYSNDEQFF.

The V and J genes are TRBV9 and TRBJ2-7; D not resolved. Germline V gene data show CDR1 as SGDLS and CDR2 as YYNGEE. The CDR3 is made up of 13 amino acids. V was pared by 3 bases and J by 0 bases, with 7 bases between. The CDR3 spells CASSGQSSYEQYF. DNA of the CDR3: TGTGCCAGCAGCGGGCAAAGCTCCTACGAGCAGTACTTC.

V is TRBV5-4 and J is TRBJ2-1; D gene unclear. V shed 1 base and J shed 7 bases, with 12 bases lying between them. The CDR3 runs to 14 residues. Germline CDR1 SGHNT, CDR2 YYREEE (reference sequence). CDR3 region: CASSLTVEWNEQFF. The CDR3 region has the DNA TGTGCCAGCAGCTTGACAGTTGAATGGAATGAGCAGTTCTTC.

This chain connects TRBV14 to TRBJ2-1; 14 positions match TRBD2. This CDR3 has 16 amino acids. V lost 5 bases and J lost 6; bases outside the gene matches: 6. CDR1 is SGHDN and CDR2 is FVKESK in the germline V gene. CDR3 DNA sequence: TGTGCCAGCAGCGACCGGACTAGCGGGAGGATCAATGAGCAGTTCTTC. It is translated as CASSDRTSGRINEQFF.

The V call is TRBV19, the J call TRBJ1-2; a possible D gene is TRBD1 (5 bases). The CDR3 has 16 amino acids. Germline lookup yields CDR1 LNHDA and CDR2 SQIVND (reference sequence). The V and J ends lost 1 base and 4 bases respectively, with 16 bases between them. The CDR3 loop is CASSIVSGNRIYGYTF. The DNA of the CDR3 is TGTGCCAGTAGTATAGTTTCGGGGAACAGGATCTATGGCTACACCTTC.

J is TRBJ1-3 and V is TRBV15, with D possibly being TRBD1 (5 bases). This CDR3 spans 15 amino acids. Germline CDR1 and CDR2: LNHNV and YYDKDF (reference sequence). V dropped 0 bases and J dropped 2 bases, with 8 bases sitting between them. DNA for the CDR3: TGTGCCACCAGCAGAGACGCAGGGACTGGAAACACCATATATTTT. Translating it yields CATSRDAGTGNTIYF. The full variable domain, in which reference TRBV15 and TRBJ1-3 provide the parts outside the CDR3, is DAMVIQNPRYQVTQFGKPVTLSCSQTLNHNVMYWYQQKSSQAPKLLFHYYDKDFNNEADTPDNFQSRRPNTSFCFLDIRSPGLGDTAMYLCATSRDAGTGNTIYFGEGSWLTVV.

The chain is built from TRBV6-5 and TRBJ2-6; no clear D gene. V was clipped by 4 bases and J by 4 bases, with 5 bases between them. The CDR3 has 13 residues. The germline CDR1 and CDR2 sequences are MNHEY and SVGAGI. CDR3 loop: CASSSPGANVLTF. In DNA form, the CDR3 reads TGTGCCAGCAGTTCCCCCGGGGCCAACGTCCTGACTTTC.